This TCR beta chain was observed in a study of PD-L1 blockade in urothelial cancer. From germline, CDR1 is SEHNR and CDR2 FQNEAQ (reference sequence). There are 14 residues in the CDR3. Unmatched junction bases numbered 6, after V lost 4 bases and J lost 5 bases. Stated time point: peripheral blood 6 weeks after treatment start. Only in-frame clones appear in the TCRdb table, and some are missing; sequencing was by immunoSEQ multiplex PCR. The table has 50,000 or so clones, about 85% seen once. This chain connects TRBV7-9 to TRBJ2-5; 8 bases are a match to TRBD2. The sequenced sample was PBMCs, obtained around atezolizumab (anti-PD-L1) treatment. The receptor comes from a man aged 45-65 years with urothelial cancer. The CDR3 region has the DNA TGTGCCAGCAGCTCGATAAGACTAGCGGAGACCCAGTACTTC. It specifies CASSSIRLAETQYF.